The clone carrying this T cell receptor (beta chain) was detected once. In the authors' methods: Counts of nucleated cells, estimated from reference gene primer amplification, were obtained. Generated by immunoSEQ multiplex PCR, the TCRdb table keeps only in-frame clones and is missing some. V and J calls and clone size follow that table, whereas D and trimming were derived from the DNA. The sample records approximately 200,000 clones, approximately 83% being singletons. The data were obtained in a study of blood T cell repertoires in COVID-19. About the study: In each case, the material was cDNA or gDNA derived from T cells, B-cell-depleted T cells, or PBMCs.

Germline-derived CDR1 and CDR2 are SGHTA and FQGNSA. The CDR3 is made up of 15 amino acids. V gave up 3 bases and J gave up 8 bases, with 19 bases separating them. The chain recombines TRBV7-2 with TRBJ1-1; D is perhaps TRBD1 (5 bases). Sample: peripheral blood. The TCR comes from a woman aged 55 to 70 with acute or convalescent COVID-19. For the CDR3, the DNA is TGTGCCAGCAGCTTGGGCGGGGGTGGACGACGGGAAGCTTTCTTT. Protein: CASSLGGGGRREAFF.